Sequencing of this TCR beta chain was carried out in a study of T-cell memory formation after mild COVID-19. Study results and caveats: Certain responding clones were present in pre-infection memory, suggesting participation of cross-reactive memory.

This clonotype occurred a few times. Antigen: not known. The CDR3 totals 17 residues. From 5'RACE with constant-segment primers came TCR alpha and TCR beta cDNA libraries that carried sample barcodes and UMIs. TCRdb processed the 5' RACE reads anew with MiXCR; each CDR3 protein has one entry. Among about 180,000 distinct CDR3 sequences listed, less than 20% were seen once. The gene calls are TRBV21-1 and TRBJ2-1; TRBD1 was called by the table and not checked on the DNA. TRBV21-1 is designated a pseudogene. The receptor comes from a man aged 18-30 years who had mild COVID-19 (a few samples of this study predate the infection). Cell type and time point are not known. Material: PBMCs or a T cell subset sorted from them (not recorded which). In DNA form, the CDR3 reads TGTGCCAGCAGCGCACTAAACCGGGACAGGGGGCCGCGGGAGCAGTTCTTC. This encodes CASSALNRDRGPREQFF.